The clone carrying this T cell receptor (beta chain) appeared a single time. Its specificity is not known. The germline V and J ends were trimmed by 1 base and 4 bases, with 13 bases remaining between them. The CDR3 is 15 amino acids. CDR1 and CDR2 from the germline V gene are SGHAT and FQNNGV. The data stem from a study of PD-L1 blockade in urothelial cancer. Study-wide background: Blood was evaluated 3 weeks (second dose) and 6 weeks after therapy began.

Findings and limits, study-wide: In blood at 3 weeks, tumor-associated clones expanded more among patients with durable benefit.

Templates that were synthetic TCR analogs were spiked into each PCR. Produced via immunoSEQ multiplex PCR; TCRdb's table is partial and in-frame only. The table shows 20,000 to 30,000 clones, with roughly 83% occurring only once. The chain combines TRBV11-2 with TRBJ1-2; a possible D gene is TRBD1 (5 bases). This specimen was PBMCs, taken around atezolizumab (anti-PD-L1) treatment. This clonotype originated in a man in his sixties or seventies with urothelial cancer. The CDR3 DNA reads as TGTGCCAGCAGCTTAGCGGGGGACGTAGGCTATGGCTACACCTTC. Its protein product is CASSLAGDVGYGYTF.